This paragraph reports one T cell receptor beta chain. Antigen: not known. The sample comes from a study of cytomegalovirus exposure and HLA in healthy donors. Findings and caveats of the study: In an earlier analysis, productive rearrangement rates for most beta V segments clustered near 87% or 30%.

This CDR3 contains 16 residues. The germline V gene encodes CDR1 KGHSH and CDR2 LQKENI. V was cut by 1 base and J by 4 bases, with 16 bases left in between. Primers included in the PCR were 60 Vbeta and 13 Jbeta primers. The method was immunoSEQ multiplex PCR; TCRdb's version includes in-frame clones alone and lacks a portion of them. The table has 100,000 to 150,000 clones, over 75% seen once; the top ten hold more than 4%. The receptor was isolated from a male donor in good health and CMV-seropositive. Sequencing was performed on PBMCs. The chain recombines TRBV18 with TRBJ1-1; D uncertain. Here the CDR3 DNA reads TGTGCCAGCTCACCACAGTTAAGCAGCGGGCTCACTGAAGCTTTCTTT. Translation: CASSPQLSSGLTEAFF.